This T cell receptor (beta chain) came from a study of blood T cell repertoires in COVID-19. Study summary: Researchers got acute and convalescent COVID-19 samples from the United States, Italy and Spain. In each case, the material was cDNA or gDNA derived from T cells, B-cell-depleted T cells, or PBMCs.

Authors' methods: Nucleated cell number was recorded as an estimate derived from reference gene primer amplification. This table comes from immunoSEQ multiplex PCR, and its TCRdb copy is limited to in-frame clones, with some not included. The V and J calls and clone size are taken from that table; D and trimming were inferred from the DNA. The sample shows roughly 99,000 clones, approximately 88% of them seen only once. V gave up 4 bases and J gave up 2 bases; unmatched junction bases: 13. The CDR3 consists of 19 residues. Germline CDR1 MGHRA, CDR2 YSYEKL. The chain recombines TRBV4-1 with TRBJ2-7; 14 nucleotides align to TRBD2. The clonotype was recovered from a man between 45 and 60 years old with active or convalescent COVID-19. The sequenced sample was peripheral blood. CDR3 residues: CASSRAGTSGSRGTYEQYF. CDR3 sequence (DNA): TGCGCCAGCAGCCGTGCCGGGACTAGCGGGAGCCGAGGGACCTACGAGCAGTACTTC.